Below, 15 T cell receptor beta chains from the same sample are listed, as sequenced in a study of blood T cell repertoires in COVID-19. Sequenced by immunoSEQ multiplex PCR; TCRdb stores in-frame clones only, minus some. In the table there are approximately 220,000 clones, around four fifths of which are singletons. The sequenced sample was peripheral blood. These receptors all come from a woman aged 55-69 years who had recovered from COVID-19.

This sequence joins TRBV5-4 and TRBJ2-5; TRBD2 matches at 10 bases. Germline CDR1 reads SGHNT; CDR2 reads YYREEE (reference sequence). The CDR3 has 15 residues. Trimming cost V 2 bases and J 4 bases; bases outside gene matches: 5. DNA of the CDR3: TGTGCCAGCAGCTTTAAGCGGGGGGGCTCAGAGACCCAGTACTTC. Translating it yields CASSFKRGGSETQYF. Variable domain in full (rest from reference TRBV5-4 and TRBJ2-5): ETGVTQSPTHLIKTRGQQVTLRCSSQSGHNTVSWYQQALGQGPQFIFQYYREEENGRGNFPPRFSGLQFPNYSSELNVNALELDDSALYLCASSFKRGGSETQYFGPGTRLLVL.

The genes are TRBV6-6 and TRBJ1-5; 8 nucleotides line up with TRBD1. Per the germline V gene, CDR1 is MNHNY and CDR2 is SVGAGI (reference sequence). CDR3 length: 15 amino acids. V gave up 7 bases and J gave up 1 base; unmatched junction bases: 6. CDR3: CASTLQGGSNQPQHF. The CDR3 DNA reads TGTGCCAGCACACTACAGGGGGGGAGCAATCAGCCCCAGCATTTT.

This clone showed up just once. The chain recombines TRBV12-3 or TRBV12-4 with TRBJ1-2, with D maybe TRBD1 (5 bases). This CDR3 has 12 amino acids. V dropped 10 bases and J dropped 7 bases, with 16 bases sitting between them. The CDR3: CAIDAGRAGYTF. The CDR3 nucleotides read TGTGCCATAGATGCAGGGAGGGCTGGCTACACCTTC.

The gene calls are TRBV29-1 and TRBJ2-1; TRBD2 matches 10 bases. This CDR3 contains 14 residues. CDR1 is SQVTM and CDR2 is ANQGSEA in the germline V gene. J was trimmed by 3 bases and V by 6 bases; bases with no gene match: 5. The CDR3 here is CSVDSGGSYNEQFF. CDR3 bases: TGCAGCGTAGATAGCGGGGGGAGCTACAATGAGCAGTTCTTC.

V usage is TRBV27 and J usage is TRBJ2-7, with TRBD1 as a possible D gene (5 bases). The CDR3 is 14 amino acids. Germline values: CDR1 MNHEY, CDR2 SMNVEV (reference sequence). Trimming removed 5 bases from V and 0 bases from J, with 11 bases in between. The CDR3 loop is CASSLGPGSYEQYF. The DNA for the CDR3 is TGTGCCAGCAGTCTGGGGCCGGGCTCCTACGAGCAGTACTTC.

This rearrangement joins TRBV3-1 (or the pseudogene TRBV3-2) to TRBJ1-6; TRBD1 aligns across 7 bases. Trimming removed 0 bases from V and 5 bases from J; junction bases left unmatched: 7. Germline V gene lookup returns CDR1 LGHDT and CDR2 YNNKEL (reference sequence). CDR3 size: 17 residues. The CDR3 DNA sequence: TGTGCCAGCAGCCAAGATTTGCGACAGGGCCATAATTCACCCCTCCACTTT. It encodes CASSQDLRQGHNSPLHF.

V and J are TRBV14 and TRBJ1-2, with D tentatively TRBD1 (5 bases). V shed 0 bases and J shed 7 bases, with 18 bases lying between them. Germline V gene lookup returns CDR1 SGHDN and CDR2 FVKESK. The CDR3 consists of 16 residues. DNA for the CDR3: TGTGCCAGCAGCCAAGAGGGGCCAGACCCTTATCTTGGCTACACCTTC. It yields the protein CASSQEGPDPYLGYTF.

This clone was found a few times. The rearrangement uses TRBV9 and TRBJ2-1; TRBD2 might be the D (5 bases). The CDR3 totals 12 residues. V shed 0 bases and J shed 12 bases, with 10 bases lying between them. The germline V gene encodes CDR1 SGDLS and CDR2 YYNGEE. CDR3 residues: CASSVAGSAQFF. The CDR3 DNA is TGTGCCAGCAGCGTAGCGGGGTCAGCGCAGTTCTTC.

CDR3 protein: CASTRTSGGSGTGELFF. The CDR3 DNA follows: TGTGCCAGCACAAGGACTAGCGGGGGTTCCGGCACCGGGGAGCTGTTTTTT. The gene calls are TRBV18 and TRBJ2-2, with 13 positions matching TRBD2. From germline, CDR1 is KGHSH and CDR2 LQKENI. Trimming took 8 bases from V and 4 from J; bases not matched to a gene: 10. This CDR3 is built from 17 residues.

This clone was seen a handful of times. CDR3 bases: TGTGCCAGCAGCGTGGTTGTGGCGAACACTGAAGCTTTCTTT. This codes for CASSVVVANTEAFF. The J gene is TRBJ1-1, the V gene TRBV7-2; D remains ambiguous. Trimming took off 5 bases at V and 1 base at J, with 11 bases between the two ends. The germline V gene encodes CDR1 SGHTA and CDR2 FQGNSA. The CDR3 sequence is 14 residues long.

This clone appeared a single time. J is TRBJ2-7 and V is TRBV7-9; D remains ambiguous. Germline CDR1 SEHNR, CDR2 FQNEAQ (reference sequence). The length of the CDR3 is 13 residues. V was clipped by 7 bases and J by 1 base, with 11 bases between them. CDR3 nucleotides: TGTGCCAGCACCCTACCGGGTTCCTACGAGCAGTACTTC. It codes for CASTLPGSYEQYF.

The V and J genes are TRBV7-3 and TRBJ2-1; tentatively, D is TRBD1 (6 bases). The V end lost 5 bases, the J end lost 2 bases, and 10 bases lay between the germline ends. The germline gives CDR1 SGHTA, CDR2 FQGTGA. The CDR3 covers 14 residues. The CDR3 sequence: CASSPGQPYNEQFF. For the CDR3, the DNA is TGTGCCAGCAGCCCGGGACAACCCTACAATGAGCAGTTCTTC.

The CDR3 spells CASSPEQTKANYGYTF. The CDR3 nucleotides are TGTGCCAGCTCACCTGAACAGACGAAAGCTAACTATGGCTACACCTTC. V is TRBV18 and J is TRBJ1-2; D unresolved. The V end lost 3 bases, the J end lost 0 bases, and 14 bases lay between the germline ends. Germline V gene sequence: CDR1 KGHSH, CDR2 LQKENI. CDR3 length equals 16 residues.

The CDR3 sequence is CASSLQGYEQFF. The DNA for the CDR3 is TGTGCCAGCAGTTTACAGGGATATGAGCAGTTCTTC. V is TRBV7-9 and J is TRBJ2-1; tentatively, D is TRBD1 (6 bases). Per the germline V gene, CDR1 is SEHNR and CDR2 is FQNEAQ (reference sequence). The CDR3 covers 12 residues. V lost 6 bases to trimming and J lost 8 bases, with 11 bases between them.

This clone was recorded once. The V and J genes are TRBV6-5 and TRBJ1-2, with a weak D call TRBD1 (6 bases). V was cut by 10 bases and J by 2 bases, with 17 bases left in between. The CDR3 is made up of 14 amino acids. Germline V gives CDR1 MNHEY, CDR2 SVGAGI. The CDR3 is CATNPGDSNYGYTF. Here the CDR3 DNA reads TGTGCCACCAACCCAGGGGATTCGAACTATGGCTACACCTTC.